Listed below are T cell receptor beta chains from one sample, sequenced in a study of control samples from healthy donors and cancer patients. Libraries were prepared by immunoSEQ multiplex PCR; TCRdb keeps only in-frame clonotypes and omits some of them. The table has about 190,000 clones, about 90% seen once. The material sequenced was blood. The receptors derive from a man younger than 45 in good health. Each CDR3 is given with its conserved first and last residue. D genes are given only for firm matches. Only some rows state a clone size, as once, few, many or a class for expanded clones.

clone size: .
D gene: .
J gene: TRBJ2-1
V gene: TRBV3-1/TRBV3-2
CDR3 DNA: TGTGCCAGCAGCCAAGCTAGGATGGGTGAGCAGTTCTTC
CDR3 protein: CASSQARMGEQFF

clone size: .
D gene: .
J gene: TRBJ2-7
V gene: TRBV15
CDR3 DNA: TGTGCCACCAGGGGGGCGGGCAAGCAGTACTTC
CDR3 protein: CATRGAGKQYF

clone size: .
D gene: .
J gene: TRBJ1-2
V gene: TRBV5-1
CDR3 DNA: TGCGCCAGCAGCCCACCGGGCCAATCGGCATTGGGCTACACCTTC
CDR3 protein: CASSPPGQSALGYTF

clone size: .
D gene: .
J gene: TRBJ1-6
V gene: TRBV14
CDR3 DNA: TGTGCCAGCAGCCAAGCGGGGGACCGCTCACCCCTCCACTTT
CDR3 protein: CASSQAGDRSPLHF

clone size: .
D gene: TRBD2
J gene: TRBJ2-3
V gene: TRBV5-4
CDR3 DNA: TGTGCCAGCAGCTTGGACCTAGCGGGCGTGGATACGCAGTATTTT
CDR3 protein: CASSLDLAGVDTQYF

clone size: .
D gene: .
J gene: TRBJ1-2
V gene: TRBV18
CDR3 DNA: TGTGCCAGCTCACCGAGAAATATGGGGGCGATGGATGGCTACACCTTC
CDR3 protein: CASSPRNMGAMDGYTF

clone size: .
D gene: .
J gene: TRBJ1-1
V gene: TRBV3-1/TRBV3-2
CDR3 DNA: TGTGCCAGCAGGCAAAGAGGAGGTTGGAACACTGAAGCTTTCTTT
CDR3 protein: CASRQRGGWNTEAFF

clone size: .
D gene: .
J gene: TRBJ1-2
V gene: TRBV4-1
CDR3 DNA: TGCGCCAGCAGCCAAGGGGGAGGACAGCTCGCTAACTATGGCTACACCTTC
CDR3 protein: CASSQGGGQLANYGYTF

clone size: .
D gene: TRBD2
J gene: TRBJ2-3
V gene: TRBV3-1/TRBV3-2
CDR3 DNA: TGTGCCAGCAGCCGTAGCGGGGGCACAGATACGCAGTATTTT
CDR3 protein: CASSRSGGTDTQYF

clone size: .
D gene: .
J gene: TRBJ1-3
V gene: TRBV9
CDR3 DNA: TGTGCCAGCAGCGCTACTGGACCAGGCACCATATATTTT
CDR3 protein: CASSATGPGTIYF

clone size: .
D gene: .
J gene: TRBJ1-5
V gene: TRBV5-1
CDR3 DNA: TGCGCCAGCAGCTTGGGGGGCCCGGGCGATCAGCCCCAGCATTTT
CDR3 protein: CASSLGGPGDQPQHF

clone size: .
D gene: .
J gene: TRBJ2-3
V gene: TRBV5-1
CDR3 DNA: TGCGCCAGCAGCCCGGGACCCAGCACAGATACGCAGTATTTT
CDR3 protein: CASSPGPSTDTQYF

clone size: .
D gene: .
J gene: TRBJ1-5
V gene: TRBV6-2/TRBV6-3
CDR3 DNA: TGTGCCAGCAGTTACCACGGTAGCAATCAGCCCCAGCATTTT
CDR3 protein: CASSYHGSNQPQHF

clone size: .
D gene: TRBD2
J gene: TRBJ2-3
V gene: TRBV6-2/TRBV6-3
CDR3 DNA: TGTGCCAGCAGTTACTTCCGGACTAGCGGTAGCACAGATACGCAGTATTTT
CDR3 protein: CASSYFRTSGSTDTQYF

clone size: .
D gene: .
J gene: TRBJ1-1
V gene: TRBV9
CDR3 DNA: TGTGCCAGCAGCGTTGTGGTTGACACTGAAGCTTTCTTT
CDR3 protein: CASSVVVDTEAFF

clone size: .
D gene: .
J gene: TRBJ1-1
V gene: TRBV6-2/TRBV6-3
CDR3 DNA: TGTGCCAGCAGTTTCCAAATCCCCACAGAAGCTTTCTTT
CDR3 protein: CASSFQIPTEAFF

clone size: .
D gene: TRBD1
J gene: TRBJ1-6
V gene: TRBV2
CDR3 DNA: TGTGCCAGCAGTGAGGGGACAGGGAGGAATTCACCCCTCCACTTT
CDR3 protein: CASSEGTGRNSPLHF

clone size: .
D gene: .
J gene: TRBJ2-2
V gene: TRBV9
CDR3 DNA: TGTGCCAGCGGCAGGCTGAACACCGGGGAGCTGTTTTTT
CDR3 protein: CASGRLNTGELFF

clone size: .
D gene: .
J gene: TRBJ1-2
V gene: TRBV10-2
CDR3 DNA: TGCGCCAGCAGTGAGTTGGACTTTGTAACCTTC
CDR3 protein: CASSELDFVTF

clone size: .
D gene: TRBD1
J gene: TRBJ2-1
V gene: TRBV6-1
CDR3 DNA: TGTGCCAGCAGTGCCCCGGGACAGGGGCAAGCGAATGAGCAGTTCTTC
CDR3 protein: CASSAPGQGQANEQFF

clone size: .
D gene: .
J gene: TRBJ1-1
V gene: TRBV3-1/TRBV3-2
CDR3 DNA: TGTGCCAGCAGTCCTTCCGGGCGTCGCTCTGAAGCTTTCTTT
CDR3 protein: CASSPSGRRSEAFF

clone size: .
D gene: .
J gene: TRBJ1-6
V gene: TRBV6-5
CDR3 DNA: TGTGCCAGCAGCCGAGGCGAGGGGGTCCGTTCACCCCTCCACTTT
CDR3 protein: CASSRGEGVRSPLHF

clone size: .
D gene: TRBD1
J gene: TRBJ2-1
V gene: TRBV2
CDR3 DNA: TGTGCCAGCCTCTCCCGACAGGGGGGTGGAAATGAGCAGTTCTTC
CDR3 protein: CASLSRQGGGNEQFF

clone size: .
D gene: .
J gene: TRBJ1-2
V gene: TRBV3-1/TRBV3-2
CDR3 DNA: TGTGCCAGCAGCCAAGTTGTGGCAGGGCATGGCTACACCTTC
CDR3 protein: CASSQVVAGHGYTF

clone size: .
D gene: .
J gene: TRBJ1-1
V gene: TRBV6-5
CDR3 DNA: TGTGCCGTACTTCCGGGGTGGAGGGACACTGAAGCTTTCTTT
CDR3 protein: CAVLPGWRDTEAFF

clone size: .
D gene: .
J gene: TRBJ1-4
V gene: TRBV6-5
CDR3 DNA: TGTGCCAGCAGTTCGTACAGCGCAACTAATGAAAAACTGTTTTTT
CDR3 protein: CASSSYSATNEKLFF

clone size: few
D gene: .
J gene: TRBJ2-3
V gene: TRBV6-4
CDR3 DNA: TGTGCCAGCAGTGACGGGGACACAGATACGCAGTATTTT
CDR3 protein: CASSDGDTDTQYF

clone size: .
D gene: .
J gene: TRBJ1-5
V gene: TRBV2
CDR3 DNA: TGTGCCAGCAGTGATAGTCAGGGTTTCAATCAGCCCCAGCATTTT
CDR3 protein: CASSDSQGFNQPQHF

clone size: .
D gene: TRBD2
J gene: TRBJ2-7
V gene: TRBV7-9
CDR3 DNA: TGTGCCAGCAGCTTAGACCCTAGCGGGGACTACGAGCAGTACTTC
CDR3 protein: CASSLDPSGDYEQYF

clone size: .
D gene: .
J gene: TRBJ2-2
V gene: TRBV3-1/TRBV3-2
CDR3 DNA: TGTGCCAGCAGCCAAGGGGGGGGCTCGTACACCGGGGAGCTGTTTTTT
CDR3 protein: CASSQGGGSYTGELFF

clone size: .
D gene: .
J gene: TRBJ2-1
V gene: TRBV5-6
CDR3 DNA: TGTGCCAGCAGCTTGTTGTCCTTTAACAATGAGCAGTTCTTC
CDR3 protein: CASSLLSFNNEQFF

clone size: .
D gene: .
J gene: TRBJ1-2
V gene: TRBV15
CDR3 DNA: TGTGCCACCAGCAGCCCCGGACGGGGAAACTATGGCTACACCTTC
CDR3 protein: CATSSPGRGNYGYTF

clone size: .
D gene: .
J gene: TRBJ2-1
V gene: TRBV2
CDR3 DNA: TGTGCCAGCAGTTGGGGGACGGCCTACAATGAGCAGTTCTTC
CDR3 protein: CASSWGTAYNEQFF

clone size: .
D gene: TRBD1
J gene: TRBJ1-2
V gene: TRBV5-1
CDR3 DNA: TGCGCCAGCAGCCGAGGACAGGGAGGAGGGGACTATGGCTACACCTTC
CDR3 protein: CASSRGQGGGDYGYTF

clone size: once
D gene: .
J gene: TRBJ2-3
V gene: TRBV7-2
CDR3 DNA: TGTGCCAGCAGCTTACGGCAGAGCACAGATACGCAGTATTTT
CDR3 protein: CASSLRQSTDTQYF

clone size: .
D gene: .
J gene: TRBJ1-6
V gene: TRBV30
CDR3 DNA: TGTGCCTGGAGTGTAACAGACTATAATTCACCCCTCCACTTT
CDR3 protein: CAWSVTDYNSPLHF

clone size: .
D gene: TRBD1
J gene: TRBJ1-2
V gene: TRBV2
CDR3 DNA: TGTGCCAGCAGCCGACAGGGAGGTGGCTACACCTTC
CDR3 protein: CASSRQGGGYTF

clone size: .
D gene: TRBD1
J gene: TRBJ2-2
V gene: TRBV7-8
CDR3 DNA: TGTGCCAGCAGCAGTCGACAGGGTCGGACCGGGGAGCTGTTTTTT
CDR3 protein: CASSSRQGRTGELFF

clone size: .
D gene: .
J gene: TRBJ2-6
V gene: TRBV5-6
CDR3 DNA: TGTGCCAGCAGTATACAGTTCTCTGGGGCCAACGTCCTGACTTTC
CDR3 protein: CASSIQFSGANVLTF

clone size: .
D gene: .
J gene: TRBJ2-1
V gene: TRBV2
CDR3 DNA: TGTGCCAGCAGTGAAAGTTTGGGAGTAGCGGTGCAGTTCTTC
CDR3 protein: CASSESLGVAVQFF

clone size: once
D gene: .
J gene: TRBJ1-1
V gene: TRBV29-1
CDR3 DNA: TGCAGCGTTCTGGGAGACACTGAAGCTTTCTTT
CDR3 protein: CSVLGDTEAFF

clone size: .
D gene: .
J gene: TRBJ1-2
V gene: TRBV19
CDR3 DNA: TGTGCCAGTAGTATGCTAACGCAATATGGCTACACCTTC
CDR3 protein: CASSMLTQYGYTF

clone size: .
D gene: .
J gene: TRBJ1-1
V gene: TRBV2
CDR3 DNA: TGTGCCAGCAGTGATGGCGCATCCAGGTTGAACACTGAAGCTTTCTTT
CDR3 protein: CASSDGASRLNTEAFF

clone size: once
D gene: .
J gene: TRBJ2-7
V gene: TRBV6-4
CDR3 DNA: TGTGCCAGCAGTGACTCATCCGGGGCCTCACCCTACGAGCAGTACTTC
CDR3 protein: CASSDSSGASPYEQYF

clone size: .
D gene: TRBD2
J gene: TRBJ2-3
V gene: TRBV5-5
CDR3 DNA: TGTGCCAGCAGCTCAACTAGCGGGGGGACAGATACGCAGTATTTT
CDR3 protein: CASSSTSGGTDTQYF

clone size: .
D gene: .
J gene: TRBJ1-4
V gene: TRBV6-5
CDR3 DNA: TGTGCCAGCAGGCAGGGACGCCATAATGAAAAACTGTTTTTT
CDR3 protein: CASRQGRHNEKLFF

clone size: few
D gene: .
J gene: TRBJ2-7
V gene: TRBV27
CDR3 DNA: TGTGCCAGCAGTTTACAGGACAGCTACGAGCAGTACTTC
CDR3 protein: CASSLQDSYEQYF

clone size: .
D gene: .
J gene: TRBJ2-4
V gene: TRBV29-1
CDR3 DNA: TGCAGCGTTGAAGATATTGCTACCAAAAACATTCAGTACTTC
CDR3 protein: CSVEDIATKNIQYF

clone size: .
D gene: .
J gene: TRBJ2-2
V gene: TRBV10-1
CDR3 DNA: TGCGCCAGCAGTGGCGTGTCCGTACGTACCGGGGAGCTGTTTTTT
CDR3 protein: CASSGVSVRTGELFF

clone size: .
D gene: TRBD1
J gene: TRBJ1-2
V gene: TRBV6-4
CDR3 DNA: TGTGCCAGCAGTGACTCGGGACAGACTTATGGCTACACCTTC
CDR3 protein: CASSDSGQTYGYTF

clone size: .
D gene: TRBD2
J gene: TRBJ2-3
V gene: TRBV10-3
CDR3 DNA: TGTGCCATCAGTGAGACCTTAGCGGGGGGGCTCGCAGATACGCAGTATTTT
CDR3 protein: CAISETLAGGLADTQYF

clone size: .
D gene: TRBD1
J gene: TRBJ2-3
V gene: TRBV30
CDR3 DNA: TGTGCCTGGAGTGAGGGACAGAGTCGAAACACAGATACGCAGTATTTT
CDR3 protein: CAWSEGQSRNTDTQYF

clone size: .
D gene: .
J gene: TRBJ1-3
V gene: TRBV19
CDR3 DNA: TGTGCCAGTACGCATCAAGGAAACACCATATATTTT
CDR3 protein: CASTHQGNTIYF

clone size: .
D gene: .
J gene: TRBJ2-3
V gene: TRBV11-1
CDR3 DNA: TGTGCCAGCAGCTTAGCCCAGGGGTGGCTCGATACGCAGTATTTT
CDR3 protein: CASSLAQGWLDTQYF

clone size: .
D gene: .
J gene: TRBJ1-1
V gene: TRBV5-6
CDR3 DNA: TGTGCCAGCAGCCGGACTAGGAGGAACACTGAAGCTTTCTTT
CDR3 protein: CASSRTRRNTEAFF

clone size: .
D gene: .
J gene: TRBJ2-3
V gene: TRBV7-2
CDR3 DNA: TGTGCCAGCAGCTTGGTGGGGAACACAGATACGCAGTATTTT
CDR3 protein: CASSLVGNTDTQYF

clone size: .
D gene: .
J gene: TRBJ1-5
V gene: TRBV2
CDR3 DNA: TGTGCCAGCAGTGCGTGGGACGGACCCCACGGCAATCAGCCCCAGCATTTT
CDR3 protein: CASSAWDGPHGNQPQHF